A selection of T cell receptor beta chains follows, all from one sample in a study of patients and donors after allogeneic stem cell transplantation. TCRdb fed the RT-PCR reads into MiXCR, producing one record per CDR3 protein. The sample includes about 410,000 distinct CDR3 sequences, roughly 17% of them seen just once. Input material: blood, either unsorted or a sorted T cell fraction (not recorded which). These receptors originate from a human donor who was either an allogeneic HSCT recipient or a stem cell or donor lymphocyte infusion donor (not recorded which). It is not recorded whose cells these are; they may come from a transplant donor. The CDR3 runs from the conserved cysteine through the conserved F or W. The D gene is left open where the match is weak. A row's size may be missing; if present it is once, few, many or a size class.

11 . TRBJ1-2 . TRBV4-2 CASSSVGGYTF TGTGCCAGCAGCTCGGTTGGGGGCTACACCTTC
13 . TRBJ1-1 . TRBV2 CASSVTMNTEAFF TGTGCCAGCAGTGTGACCATGAACACTGAAGCTTTCTTT
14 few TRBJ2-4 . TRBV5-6 CASSQDSHGNIQYF TGTGCCAGCAGCCAAGACAGTCATGGGAACATTCAGTACTTC
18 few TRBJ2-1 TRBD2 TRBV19 CASSIGPWRGVFYNEQFF TGTGCCAGTAGTATAGGGCCGTGGCGGGGGGTATTTTACAATGAGCAGTTCTTC
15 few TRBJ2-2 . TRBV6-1 CATKPGDLDTGELFF TGTGCCACCAAACCTGGGGATCTGGACACCGGGGAGCTGTTTTTT
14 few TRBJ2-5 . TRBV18 CASTSTSIQETQYF TGTGCCAGCACTTCCACTAGCATCCAAGAGACCCAGTACTTC
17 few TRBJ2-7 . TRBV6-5 CASSFSITLFGSYEQYF TGTGCCAGCAGTTTCTCCATTACGCTTTTCGGGTCCTACGAGCAGTACTTC
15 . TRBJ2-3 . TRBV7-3 CASSLNSARGYTQYF TGTGCCAGCAGCTTAAACTCCGCCCGGGGCTATACGCAGTATTTT
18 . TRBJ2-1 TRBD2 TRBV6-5 CASSYPIQAGATKSEQFF TGTGCCAGCAGTTACCCTATCCAAGCGGGAGCAACGAAAAGTGAGCAGTTCTTC
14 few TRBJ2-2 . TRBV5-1 CASSLRVNTGELFF TGCGCCAGCAGCTTGAGGGTGAACACCGGGGAGCTGTTTTTT
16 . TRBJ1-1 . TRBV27 CASRPHRADMNTEAFF TGTGCCAGCAGACCTCACCGGGCGGACATGAACACTGAAGCTTTCTTT
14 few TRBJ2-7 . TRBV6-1 CASSSYRVGGEQYF TGTGCCAGCAGTAGTTACAGGGTGGGGGGCGAGCAGTACTTC
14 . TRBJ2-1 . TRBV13 CASSLGGSIYEQFF TGTGCCAGCAGCTTAGGCGGGAGTATCTATGAGCAGTTCTTC
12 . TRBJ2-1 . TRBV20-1 CSASRDYNEQFF TGCAGTGCTAGCCGGGACTACAATGAGCAGTTCTTC
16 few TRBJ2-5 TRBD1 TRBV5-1 CASSRTGARRQETQYF TGCGCCAGCAGCCGAACAGGGGCTCGGCGACAAGAGACCCAGTACTTC
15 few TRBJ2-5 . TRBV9 CASSVDWVPQETQYF TGTGCCAGCAGCGTAGATTGGGTGCCCCAAGAGACCCAGTACTTC
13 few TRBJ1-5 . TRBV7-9 CASSFGSSQPQHF TGTGCCAGCAGCTTTGGCAGCAGTCAGCCCCAGCATTTT
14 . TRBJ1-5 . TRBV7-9 CASSAPGRDQPQHF TGTGCCAGCAGCGCCCCGGGCAGAGATCAGCCCCAGCATTTT
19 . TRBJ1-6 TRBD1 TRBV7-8 CASSLAQGRKLSYNSPLHF TGTGCCAGCAGCTTAGCACAGGGGAGAAAATTGTCCTATAATTCACCCCTCCACTTT
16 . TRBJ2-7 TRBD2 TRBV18 CASSPLIAGSSYEQYF TGTGCCAGCTCACCATTGATAGCGGGAAGCTCCTACGAGCAGTACTTC
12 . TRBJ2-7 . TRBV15 CATSRSFREQYF TGTGCCACCAGCAGATCTTTTCGCGAGCAGTACTTC
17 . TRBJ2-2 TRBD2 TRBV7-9 CASSLQTSGSITGELFF TGTGCCAGCAGCCTCCAGACTAGCGGGAGTATCACCGGGGAGCTGTTTTTT
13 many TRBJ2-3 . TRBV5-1 CASFRRETDTQYF TGCGCCAGCTTTAGAAGGGAGACAGATACGCAGTATTTT
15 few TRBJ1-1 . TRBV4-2 CASSQDRGWGTEAFF TGTGCCAGCAGCCAAGACAGGGGCTGGGGAACTGAAGCTTTCTTT
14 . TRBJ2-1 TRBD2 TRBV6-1 CASKGGGPYNEQFF TGTGCCAGCAAGGGCGGGGGACCCTACAATGAGCAGTTCTTC
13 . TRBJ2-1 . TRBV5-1 CASSLAKGNEQFF TGCGCCAGCAGCTTGGCCAAGGGGAATGAGCAGTTCTTC
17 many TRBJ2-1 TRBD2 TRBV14 CASSQDLGLVGYNEQFF TGTGCCAGCAGCCAAGATCTTGGACTAGTGGGCTACAATGAGCAGTTCTTC
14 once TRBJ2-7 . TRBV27 CASNPGTVPYEQYF TGTGCCAGCAACCCTGGGACTGTTCCCTACGAGCAGTACTTC
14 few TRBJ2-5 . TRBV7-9 CASSSRTPRETQYF TGTGCCAGCAGCTCCAGGACCCCCAGGGAGACCCAGTACTTC
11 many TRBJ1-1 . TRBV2 CATEEEGRAFF TGTGCCACAGAAGAGGAGGGGAGAGCTTTCTTT
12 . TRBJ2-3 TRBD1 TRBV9 CASSAFQGAQYF TGTGCCAGCAGCGCCTTTCAGGGGGCGCAGTATTTT
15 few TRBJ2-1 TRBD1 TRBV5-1 CASKQIQGETNEQFF TGCGCCAGCAAGCAAATACAGGGGGAGACCAATGAGCAGTTCTTC
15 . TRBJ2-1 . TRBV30 CAWRSPGSLHNEQFF TGTGCCTGGAGGAGTCCGGGGTCCCTACACAATGAGCAGTTCTTC
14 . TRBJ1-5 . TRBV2 CASSPWGTYQPQHF TGTGCCAGCAGTCCATGGGGCACCTATCAGCCCCAGCATTTT
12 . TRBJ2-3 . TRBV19 CASSIDLVEQYF TGTGCCAGTAGTATCGATCTAGTGGAGCAGTATTTT
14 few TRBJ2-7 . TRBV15 CATSRGRGSYEQYF TGTGCCACCAGCAGGGGCAGGGGTTCCTACGAGCAGTACTTC
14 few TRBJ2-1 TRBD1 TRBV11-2 CASTRGQGSDEQFF TGTGCCAGCACCAGGGGGCAGGGATCGGATGAGCAGTTCTTC
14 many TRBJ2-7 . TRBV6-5 CASSYSRGSYEQYF TGTGCCAGCAGTTACTCAAGGGGTTCCTACGAGCAGTACTTC
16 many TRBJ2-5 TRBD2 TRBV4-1 CASSQPGLAGVETQYF TGCGCCAGCAGCCAACCGGGACTAGCGGGAGTGGAGACCCAGTACTTC
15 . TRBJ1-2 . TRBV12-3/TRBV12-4 CASSSAGGGNYGYTF TGTGCCAGCAGTTCGGCGGGGGGGGGGAACTATGGCTACACCTTC
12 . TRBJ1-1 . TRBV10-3 CAIRRGNGEAFF TGTGCCATCAGGAGGGGGAATGGTGAAGCTTTCTTT
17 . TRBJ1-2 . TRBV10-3 CAISESRAGVQFYGYTF TGTGCCATCAGTGAGTCAAGGGCAGGCGTTCAATTCTATGGCTACACCTTC
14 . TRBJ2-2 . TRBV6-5 CASSYESLAGELFF TGTGCCAGCAGTTACGAGTCTCTGGCCGGGGAGCTGTTTTTT
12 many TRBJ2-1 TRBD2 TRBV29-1 CSVLLAGGEQFF TGCAGCGTCCTACTAGCGGGAGGCGAGCAGTTCTTC
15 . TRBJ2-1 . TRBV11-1 CASSPRVGSYNEQFF TGTGCCAGCAGCCCCCGAGTGGGGAGCTACAATGAGCAGTTCTTC
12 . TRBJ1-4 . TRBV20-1 CSARGPAGQLFF TGCAGTGCTAGGGGCCCTGCAGGGCAACTGTTTTTT
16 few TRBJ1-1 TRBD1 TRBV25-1 CASSEPGQGEDTEAFF TGTGCCAGCAGTGAACCGGGACAGGGAGAAGACACTGAAGCTTTCTTT
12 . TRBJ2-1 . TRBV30 CAWSLTMNEQFF TGTGCCTGGAGTCTAACGATGAATGAGCAGTTCTTC
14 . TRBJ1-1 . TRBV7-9 CASSFGDLRTEAFF TGTGCCAGCAGCTTTGGAGACCTGCGAACTGAAGCTTTCTTT
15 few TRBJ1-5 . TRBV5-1 CASSLLVPRVQPQHF TGCGCCAGCAGCTTGTTGGTGCCCAGGGTTCAGCCCCAGCATTTT
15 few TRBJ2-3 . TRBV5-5 CASSLWTGDTDTQYF TGTGCCAGCAGCTTGTGGACGGGAGACACAGATACGCAGTATTTT
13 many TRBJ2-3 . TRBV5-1 CASSLSKTDTQYF TGCGCCAGCAGCTTGTCCAAAACAGATACGCAGTATTTT
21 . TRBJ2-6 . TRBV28 CASSPTYPTRTVGGRANVLTF TGTGCCAGCAGTCCCACATACCCCACTCGAACGGTAGGAGGGAGGGCCAACGTCCTGACTTTC
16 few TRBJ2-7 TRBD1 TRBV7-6 CASSLVSGQGLYEQYF TGTGCCAGCAGCTTAGTGTCCGGACAGGGTTTATACGAGCAGTACTTC
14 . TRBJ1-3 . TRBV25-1 CASSDLGAGNTIYF TGTGCCAGCAGTGACCTCGGAGCCGGAAACACCATATATTTT